This TCR beta chain came from a study of CD8 T cells in Susac syndrome. A quantity of about 0.5 to 1 ug RNA underwent reverse transcription using random hexamers. TCRdb analysed the immunoSEQ multiplex PCR reads with MiXCR anew, one entry per CDR3 protein. Of fewer than 350,000 distinct CDR3 sequences detected, approximately 89% appear once; the ten largest clones hold 0.18%. V shed 4 bases and J shed 2 bases, with 9 bases lying between them. The CDR3 has 13 amino acids. Germline V lookup: CDR1 SNHLY, CDR2 FYNNEI. Purification of the CD8+ and CD4+ T cells relied on negative isolation, and TEMRA cells underwent FACS enrichment.

This chain connects TRBV2 to TRBJ2-7; D remains ambiguous. This receptor was taken from a human donor with multiple sclerosis. Sample: CD8+ T cells from PBMCs. The CDR3 protein is CASSGGPTYEQYF. For the CDR3, the DNA is TGTGCCAGCAGTGGGGGTCCCACCTACGAGCAGTACTTC.